The clone carrying this T cell receptor beta chain was counted a few times. Its target is not known. TCRdb analysed the RACE reads with MiXCR anew, one entry per CDR3 protein. The profile covers tens of thousands of distinct CDR3 sequences, with 9.3% appearing a single time and roughly 15% taken by the ten largest. The source of the sample is a study of human T cells and chemical hapten exposure. For the study at large: Variability of per-sample TCR yields stemmed mainly from small differences in pooled library volume.

The time point is: patch test 1, 2 weeks after DPC sensitization. Treatment meaning: therapeutic diphenylcyclopropenone sensitization with weekly scalp DPC. Phlebotomy was performed prior to application of every patch test. Study-level results: Expanded TCR sets contained significantly more large CDR3 similarity clusters than controls. Every donor had alopecia, and their immune response may therefore differ from healthy people's.

Germline CDR1 and CDR2: KGHSH and LQKENI. V shed 3 bases and J 6 bases; nucleotides not matched to a gene: 6. The CDR3 consists of 15 residues. This TCR derives from a woman in her forties with alopecia areata. Some clones in this sample may be carry-over from other donors' samples. The sample here was whole blood, taken in connection with sensitization to the hapten diphenylcyclopropenone (DPC). This sequence joins TRBV18 and TRBJ1-5; 9 bases map to TRBD1. The CDR3 loop reads CASSPSQGAGQPQHF. In DNA form, the CDR3 reads TGTGCCAGCTCACCGTCACAGGGGGCTGGTCAGCCCCAGCATTTT.